The 19 T cell receptor beta chains presented below share a single source sample, sequenced in a study of blood T cell repertoires in COVID-19. The protocol was immunoSEQ multiplex PCR, while the TCRdb copy is restricted to in-frame clones and leaves out a portion. The sample holds approximately 150,000 clones, over 85% seen once. Input material: peripheral blood. The receptors stem from a human donor in a cohort sampled during active COVID-19.

The rearrangement joins TRBV3-1 (or the pseudogene TRBV3-2) to TRBJ2-3; 7 bases agree with TRBD2. The CDR3 sequence is 14 residues long. Per germline, CDR1 LGHDT and CDR2 YNNKEL (reference sequence). Unmatched junction bases numbered 1, after V lost 0 bases and J lost 4 bases. The CDR3 region has the DNA TGTGCCAGCAGCCAAGAACTAGCGCCAGATACGCAGTATTTT. This codes for CASSQELAPDTQYF.

The chain carries TRBV27 and TRBJ2-7, with 9 bases fitting TRBD2. V was clipped by 6 bases and J by 2 bases; unmatched bases: 8. The CDR3 is 15 residues long. Germline CDR1 and CDR2: MNHEY and SMNVEV (reference sequence). CDR3 protein: CASSSTGTSTYEQYF. CDR3 DNA: TGTGCCAGCAGCTCCACCGGGACTAGCACCTACGAGCAGTACTTC.

The chain carries TRBV27 and TRBJ1-1; the D gene is possibly TRBD1 (5 bases). The ends were cut back, 3 bases at V and 4 bases at J, with 9 bases in the middle. CDR1 and CDR2 from the germline V gene are MNHEY and SMNVEV (reference sequence). This CDR3 is built from 13 residues. The CDR3, as DNA: TGTGCCAGCAGTTTTAGAAGGGGCACTGAAGCTTTCTTT. It codes for CASSFRRGTEAFF.

The count of this clone is one. The rearrangement uses TRBV9 and TRBJ2-1, with D perhaps TRBD2 (6 bases). The germline gives CDR1 SGDLS, CDR2 YYNGEE. The V end was cut by 3 bases, the J end by 7 bases, with 17 bases between. The CDR3 covers 15 residues. CDR3 sequence (DNA): TGTGCCAGCAGCGCGGACTACTTCCGGGCGAATGAGCAGTTCTTC. Amino acids: CASSADYFRANEQFF.

CDR3 DNA: TGCGCCAGCAGCTTGGTCGTGGCCCCCCAAGAGACCCAGTACTTC. Its protein product is CASSLVVAPQETQYF. This rearrangement joins TRBV5-1 to TRBJ2-5; D not certain. This CDR3 is 15 amino acids long. Germline V gene data show CDR1 as SGHRS and CDR2 as YFSETQ. Trimming took off 0 bases at V and 1 base at J, with 10 bases between the two ends.

V and J are TRBV7-2 and TRBJ1-2; D perhaps matches TRBD1 (6 bases). Germline assignment: CDR1 SGHTA and CDR2 FQGNSA. The CDR3 consists of 14 residues. The V and J ends lost 3 bases and 3 bases respectively, with 11 bases between them. The CDR3 loop reads CASSLPQGYYGYTF. As DNA, the CDR3 is TGTGCCAGCAGCTTGCCCCAGGGGTACTATGGCTACACCTTC.

V gene TRBV6-2 or TRBV6-3 combines with J gene TRBJ2-3; maybe TRBD2 (7 bases). The CDR3 is 16 residues long. The V gene lost 3 bases and the J gene lost 5 bases, with 18 bases spanning the gap. Germline lookup yields CDR1 MNHEY and CDR2 SVGEGT. CDR3 sequence reads: CASSYMRGRKVDTQYF. CDR3 bases: TGTGCCAGCAGTTATATGCGGGGGCGTAAGGTAGATACGCAGTATTTT.

The V call is TRBV6-5, the J call TRBJ1-5; perhaps TRBD1 as D (6 bases). V lost 5 bases and J lost 6, with 17 bases in between. The CDR3 extends over 15 amino acids. The germline CDR1 and CDR2 sequences are MNHEY and SVGAGI. The CDR3 is CASSKDSFSLQPQHF. The CDR3 nucleotides are TGTGCCAGCAGTAAGGACAGTTTCAGCCTTCAGCCCCAGCATTTT.

CDR3 amino acids: CASSITAGSRDYGYTF. CDR3 nucleotides: TGTGCCAGCAGCATCACAGCCGGGTCCAGGGACTATGGCTACACCTTC. The rearrangement uses TRBV11-2 and TRBJ1-2; possibly TRBD1 for D (5 bases). V lost 5 bases and J lost 3, with 19 bases in between. The germline V gene encodes CDR1 SGHAT and CDR2 FQNNGV. The CDR3 runs to 16 residues.

This clone has a handful of counts. The chain combines TRBV5-6 with TRBJ2-4; maybe TRBD1 (5 bases). Germline V gene lookup returns CDR1 SGHDT and CDR2 YYEEEE. The ends were cut back, 1 base at V and 0 bases at J, with 11 bases in the middle. The CDR3 loop spans 16 amino acids. The CDR3 loop is CASSLTGPVAKNIQYF. The CDR3 DNA reads as TGTGCCAGCAGCTTGACAGGACCCGTAGCCAAAAACATTCAGTACTTC.

This clone was recorded a few times. The V call is TRBV6-2 or TRBV6-3, the J call TRBJ2-1; maybe TRBD2 (6 bases). The V gene's germline CDR1 is MNHEY and CDR2 SVGEGT. CDR3 size: 17 residues. V was shortened by 4 bases and J by 10 bases, with 26 bases between the two germline ends. DNA for the CDR3: TGTGCCAGCAGTTTATCGACCGGGACTTCGGAACGAGGAGAGCAGTTCTTC. Translation gives CASSLSTGTSERGEQFF.

V and J are TRBV6-6 and TRBJ2-1; no firm D call. The germline V gene has CDR1 MNHNY and CDR2 SVGAGI (reference sequence). V was cut by 4 bases and J by 0 bases, with 7 bases left in between. The CDR3 runs 14 residues. The CDR3 region is CASSSSSSYNEQFF. In nucleotides, the CDR3 is TGTGCCAGCAGTTCCTCCAGCTCCTACAATGAGCAGTTCTTC.

V gene TRBV7-3 combines with J gene TRBJ2-2, with D possibly being TRBD1 (6 bases). V was shortened by 2 bases and J by 0 bases, with 10 bases between the two germline ends. Per germline, CDR1 SGHTA and CDR2 FQGTGA. The CDR3 contains 16 residues. In DNA, the CDR3 is TGTGCCAGCAGCTTAGGTCAGGGGCCGAACACCGGGGAGCTGTTTTTT. It translates to CASSLGQGPNTGELFF.

The rearrangement uses TRBV5-1 and TRBJ2-1; D gene unclear. Trimming removed 0 bases at V and 0 bases at J, with 10 bases between. Germline CDR1 and CDR2: SGHRS and YFSETQ. The CDR3 has 16 amino acids. CDR3 protein: CASSLGAMSSYNEQFF. The CDR3 DNA reads as TGCGCCAGCAGCTTGGGCGCAATGAGCTCCTACAATGAGCAGTTCTTC.

The chain employs TRBV2 and TRBJ1-2, with 8 bases lining up with TRBD1. In germline, CDR1 is SNHLY, CDR2 FYNNEI. V lost 8 bases to trimming and J lost 4 bases; unmatched junction nucleotides: 9. This CDR3 contains 14 residues. CDR3 sequence reads: CASANQGASYGYTF. CDR3 in DNA: TGTGCCAGCGCCAACCAGGGGGCGAGCTATGGCTACACCTTC.

V is TRBV7-9 and J is TRBJ1-6; unclear D gene. V lost 5 bases, J lost 7 bases, and 12 bases lay in between. Germline V gives CDR1 SEHNR, CDR2 FQNEAQ (reference sequence). The CDR3 runs 14 residues. The CDR3 sequence: CASSAIALNSPLHF. In DNA, the CDR3 is TGTGCCAGCAGCGCTATCGCCCTAAATTCACCCCTCCACTTT. Supplemented by reference TRBV7-9 and TRBJ1-6, the full variable domain reads DTGVSQNPRHKITKRGQNVTFRCDPISEHNRLYWYRQTLGQGPEFLTYFQNEAQLEKSRLLSDRFSAERPKGSFSTLEIQRTEQGDSAMYLCASSAIALNSPLHFGNGTRLTVT.

This chain connects TRBV6-4 to TRBJ1-1, with D possibly being TRBD1 (5 bases). Germline V gives CDR1 MRHNA, CDR2 SNTAGT. The CDR3 is 15 residues long. V gave up 6 bases and J gave up 0 bases, with 14 bases separating them. CDR3 DNA: TGTGCCAGCAGAGAACAGGACGGTGTGAACACTGAAGCTTTCTTT. Protein sequence: CASREQDGVNTEAFF.

This chain uses TRBV14 with TRBJ1-1; D is uncertain. The CDR3 has 14 amino acids. V lost 2 bases to trimming and J lost 7 bases, with 14 bases between them. Germline CDR1 and CDR2: SGHDN and FVKESK. CDR3 sequence: CASSQLVLLHEAFF. CDR3 nucleotide sequence: TGTGCCAGCAGCCAATTGGTCCTACTACATGAAGCTTTCTTT.

The chain links TRBV6-5 to TRBJ2-7; D perhaps matches TRBD1 (5 bases). The CDR3 is 15 amino acids. The germline V gene encodes CDR1 MNHEY and CDR2 SVGAGI. V was cut by 2 bases and J by 2 bases, with 13 bases left in between. The CDR3 sequence: CASSYGRLGAYEQYF. The CDR3 coding sequence is TGTGCCAGCAGTTACGGCCGGCTAGGGGCCTACGAGCAGTACTTC.